One and the same sample provided the 11 T cell receptor beta chains below, sequenced in a study of T cell repertoires in cytomegalovirus infection. TCRdb analysed the reads with MiXCR anew, one entry per CDR3 protein. The data contain 700,000 to 950,000 distinct CDR3 sequences, about 31% of them singletons. Antigens for these TCRs are unknown. Here the sequenced sample was cultured CD8+ T cells from PBMCs, taken from culture after CMV antigen stimulation. The receptors were gathered from a human donor in good health (CMV status not recorded). Some clones in this sample may be carry-over from other donors' samples.

The V gene is TRBV7-2, the J gene TRBJ2-6; 9 nucleotides align to TRBD1. Trimming at V came to 0 bases and at J to 2 bases, leaving 11 bases not matched to a gene. The CDR3 spans 20 residues. Germline CDR1 SGHTA, CDR2 FQGNSA. Here the CDR3 reads CASSLAGPGTGPTGANVLTF. The CDR3 DNA is TGTGCCAGCAGCTTAGCGGGGCCCGGGACAGGGCCTACTGGGGCCAACGTCCTGACTTTC. Using reference TRBV7-2 and TRBJ2-6 for the parts outside the CDR3, the full variable domain is GAGVSQSPSNKVTEKGKDVELRCDPISGHTALYWYRQSLGQGLEFLIYFQGNSAPDKSGLPSDRFSAERTGGSVSTLTIQRTQQEDSAVYLCASSLAGPGTGPTGANVLTFGAGSRLTVL.

In regard to this clonotype: Its ends do not fully match the called genes, so a read error is possible. This chain connects TRBV6-6 to TRBJ2-3; the D call may be TRBD1 or TRBD2 (5 bases each). The CDR3 is made up of 15 amino acids. CDR1 MNHNY and CDR2 SVGAGI come from the germline V gene (reference sequence). The CDR3 sequence: CTSQSGLGGTDTQYF. CDR3 sequence (DNA): TGTACCAGCCAGTCGGGGCTAGGTGGCACAGATACGCAGTATTTT.

This clonotype was counted a few times. J is TRBJ2-1 and V is TRBV7-6; perhaps D is TRBD1 or TRBD2 (5 bases each). Trimming removed 5 bases from V and 7 bases from J, with 12 bases in between. The CDR3 is 13 residues long. Germline CDR1 and CDR2: SGHVS and FNYEAQ. CDR3 in DNA: TGTGCCAGCAGCCCCTACGGGACGAATGAGCAGTTCTTC. This sequence encodes CASSPYGTNEQFF.

The chain carries TRBV10-3 and TRBJ2-3; 8 bases are shared with TRBD2. Trimming cost V 7 bases and J 3 bases; bases outside gene matches: 12. Germline CDR1 and CDR2: ENHRY and SYGVKD. This CDR3 is built from 16 residues. The CDR3 sequence: CAITQGIAGQTDTQYF. CDR3 sequence (DNA): TGTGCCATCACCCAAGGGATAGCGGGGCAAACAGATACGCAGTATTTT.

This clonotype was counted between two and nine times. The rearrangement joins TRBV7-8 to TRBJ2-3; D possibly uses TRBD1 or TRBD2 (5 bases each). V was trimmed by 7 bases and J by 0 bases, leaving 14 bases between them. CDR3 size: 15 residues. Germline V gene data show CDR1 as SGHVS and CDR2 as FQNEAQ. CDR3 region: CASNAGAISTDTQYF. CDR3 DNA sequence: TGTGCCAGCAACGCCGGGGCTATCAGCACAGATACGCAGTATTTT.

V is TRBV3-1 and J is TRBJ2-3; 8 bases align to TRBD2. Germline CDR1 reads LGHDT; CDR2 reads YNNKEL (reference sequence). The CDR3 is made up of 15 amino acids. The trim removed 7 bases at V and 1 base at J, leaving 7 bases unmatched. The CDR3 DNA reads TGTGCCAGCACCCGAGCGGGACTAGGCACAGATACGCAGTATTTT. Its protein is CASTRAGLGTDTQYF.

This clonotype occurred a few times. The chain uses TRBV5-5 and TRBJ1-2; unclear D gene. CDR1 and CDR2 from the germline V gene are SGHKS and YYEKEE (reference sequence). The CDR3 runs to 15 residues. Trimming stripped 0 bases from V and 3 bases from J, with 12 bases between. The CDR3 loop is CASSLEAIVDYGYTF. The CDR3 nucleotides are TGTGCCAGCAGCTTGGAGGCAATCGTCGACTATGGCTACACCTTC.

V usage is TRBV13 and J usage is TRBJ2-2, with 7 bases aligning to TRBD1. CDR1 is PRHDT and CDR2 is FYEKMQ in the germline V gene (reference sequence). This CDR3 comprises 15 residues. The J segment lost 4 bases and the V segment lost 5 bases, leaving 7 bases of the junction unmatched. The DNA for the CDR3 is TGTGCCAGCAGCCTGGGGACAGTAACCACCGGGGAGCTGTTTTTT. The encoded protein is CASSLGTVTTGELFF.

The table lists this clonotype with a few counts. This chain's CDR3 is CASSGQVIPYEQYF. CDR3 coding DNA: TGTGCCAGCAGCGGACAGGTTATACCCTACGAGCAGTACTTC. V is TRBV7-9 and J is TRBJ2-7; 7 bases align to TRBD1. The junction had 6 bases not matched to a gene; V was cut back by 5 bases and J by 2 bases. CDR1 is SEHNR and CDR2 is FQNEAQ in the germline V gene (reference sequence). The CDR3 has 14 amino acids.

The genes are TRBV7-8 and TRBJ1-1; TRBD1 matches 8 bases. CDR1 and CDR2 (germline): SGHVS, FQNEAQ. V was clipped by 3 bases and J by 6 bases; unmatched bases: 9. The CDR3 is 15 residues long. CDR3 in DNA: TGTGCCAGCAGCTTCCTACAGGGGGTGATCGCTGAAGCTTTCTTT. Protein: CASSFLQGVIAEAFF.

This clonotype was detected many times. The chain combines TRBV6-5 with TRBJ2-1; 9 positions agree with TRBD1. With 6 bases clipped from V and 7 bases from J, the junction kept 10 bases outside the gene matches. The germline V gene encodes CDR1 MNHEY and CDR2 SVGAGI. The CDR3 length is 15 residues. CDR3 amino acids: CASSHTPTGGNEQFF. The CDR3 DNA sequence: TGTGCCAGCAGCCACACTCCGACAGGGGGGAATGAGCAGTTCTTC.